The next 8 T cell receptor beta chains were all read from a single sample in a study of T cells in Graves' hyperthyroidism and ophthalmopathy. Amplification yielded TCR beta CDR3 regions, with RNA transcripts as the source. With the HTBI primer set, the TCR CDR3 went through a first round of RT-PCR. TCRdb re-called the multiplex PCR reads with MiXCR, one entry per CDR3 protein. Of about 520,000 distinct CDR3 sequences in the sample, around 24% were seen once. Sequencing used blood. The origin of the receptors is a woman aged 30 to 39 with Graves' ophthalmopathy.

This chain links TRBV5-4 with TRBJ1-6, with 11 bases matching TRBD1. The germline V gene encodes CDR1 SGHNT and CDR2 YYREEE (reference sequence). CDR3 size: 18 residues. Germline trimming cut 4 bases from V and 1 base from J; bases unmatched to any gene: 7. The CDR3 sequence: CASSSAGTGGSYNSPLHF. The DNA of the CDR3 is TGTGCCAGCAGCAGCGCCGGGACAGGGGGTTCCTATAATTCACCCCTCCACTTT.

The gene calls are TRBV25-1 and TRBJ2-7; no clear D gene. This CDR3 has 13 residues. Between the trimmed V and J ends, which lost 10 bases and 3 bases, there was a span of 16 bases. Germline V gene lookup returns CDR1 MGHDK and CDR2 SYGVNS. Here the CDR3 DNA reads TGTGCCACCCGATCCGGGTCAGGCTACGAGCAGTACTTC. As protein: CATRSGSGYEQYF.

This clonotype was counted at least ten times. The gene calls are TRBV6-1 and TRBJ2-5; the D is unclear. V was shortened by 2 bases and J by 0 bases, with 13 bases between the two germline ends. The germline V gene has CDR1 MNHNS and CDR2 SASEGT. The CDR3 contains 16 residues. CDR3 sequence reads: CASSESRYLYQETQYF. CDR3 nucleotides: TGTGCCAGCAGTGAATCTCGGTACCTGTACCAAGAGACCCAGTACTTC.

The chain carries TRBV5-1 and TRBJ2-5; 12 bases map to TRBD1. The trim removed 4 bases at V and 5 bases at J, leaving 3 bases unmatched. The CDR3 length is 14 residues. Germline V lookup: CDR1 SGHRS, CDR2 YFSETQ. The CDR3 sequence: CASSQGQGAETQYF. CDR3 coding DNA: TGCGCCAGCAGCCAGGGACAGGGGGCCGAGACCCAGTACTTC.

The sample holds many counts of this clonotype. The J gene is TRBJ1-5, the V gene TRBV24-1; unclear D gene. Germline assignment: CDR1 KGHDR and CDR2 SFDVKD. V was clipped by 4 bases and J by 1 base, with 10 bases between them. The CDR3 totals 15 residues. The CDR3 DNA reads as TGTGCCACCAGTGACGGGGTTAGCAGCAATCAGCCCCAGCATTTT. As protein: CATSDGVSSNQPQHF.

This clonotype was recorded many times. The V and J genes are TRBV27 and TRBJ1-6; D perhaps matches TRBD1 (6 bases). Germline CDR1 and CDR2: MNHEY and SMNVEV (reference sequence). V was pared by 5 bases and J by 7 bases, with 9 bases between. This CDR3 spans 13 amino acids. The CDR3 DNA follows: TGTGCCAGCAGTACCACAGGGAATTCACCCCTCCACTTT. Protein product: CASSTTGNSPLHF.

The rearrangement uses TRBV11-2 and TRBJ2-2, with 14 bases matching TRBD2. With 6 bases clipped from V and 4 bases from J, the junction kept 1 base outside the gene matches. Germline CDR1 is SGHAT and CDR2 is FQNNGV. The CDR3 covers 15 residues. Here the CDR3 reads CASRGLAGGTGELFF. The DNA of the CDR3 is TGTGCCAGCAGAGGACTAGCGGGGGGCACCGGGGAGCTGTTTTTT.

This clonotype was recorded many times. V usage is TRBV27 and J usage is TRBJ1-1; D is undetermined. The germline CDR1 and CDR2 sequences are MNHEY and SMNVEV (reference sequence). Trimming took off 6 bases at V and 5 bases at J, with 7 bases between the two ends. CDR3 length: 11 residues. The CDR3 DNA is TGTGCCAGCAGGACGGGGACTGAAGCTTTCTTT. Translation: CASRTGTEAFF.